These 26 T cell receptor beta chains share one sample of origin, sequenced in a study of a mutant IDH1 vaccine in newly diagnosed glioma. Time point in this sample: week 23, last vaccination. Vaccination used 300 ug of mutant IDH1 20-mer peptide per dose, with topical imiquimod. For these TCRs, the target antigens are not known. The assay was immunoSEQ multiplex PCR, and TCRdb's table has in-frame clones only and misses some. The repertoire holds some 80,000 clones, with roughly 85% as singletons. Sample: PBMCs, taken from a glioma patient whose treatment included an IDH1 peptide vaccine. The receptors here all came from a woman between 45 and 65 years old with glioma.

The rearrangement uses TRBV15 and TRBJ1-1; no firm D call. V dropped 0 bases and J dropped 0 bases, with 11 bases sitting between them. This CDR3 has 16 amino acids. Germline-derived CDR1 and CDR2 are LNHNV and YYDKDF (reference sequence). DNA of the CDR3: TGTGCCACCAGCAGAGATAAGGGATTCATGAACACTGAAGCTTTCTTT. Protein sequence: CATSRDKGFMNTEAFF.

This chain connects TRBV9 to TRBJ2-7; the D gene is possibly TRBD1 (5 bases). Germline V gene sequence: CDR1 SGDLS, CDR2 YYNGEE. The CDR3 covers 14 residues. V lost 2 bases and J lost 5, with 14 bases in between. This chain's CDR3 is CASSVGRVNHEQYF. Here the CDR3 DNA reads TGTGCCAGCAGCGTCGGCAGGGTGAACCACGAGCAGTACTTC. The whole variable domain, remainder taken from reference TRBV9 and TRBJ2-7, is DSGVTQTPKHLITATGQRVTLRCSPRSGDLSVYWYQQSLDQGLQFLIQYYNGEERAKGNILERFSAQQFPDLHSELNLSSLELGDSALYFCASSVGRVNHEQYFGPGTRLTVT.

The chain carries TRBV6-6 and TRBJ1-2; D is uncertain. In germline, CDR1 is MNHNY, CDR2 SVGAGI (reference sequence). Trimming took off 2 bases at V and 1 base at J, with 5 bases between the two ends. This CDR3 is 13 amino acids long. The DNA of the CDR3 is TGTGCCAGCAGTTACGTCAGTAACTATGGCTACACCTTC. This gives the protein CASSYVSNYGYTF.

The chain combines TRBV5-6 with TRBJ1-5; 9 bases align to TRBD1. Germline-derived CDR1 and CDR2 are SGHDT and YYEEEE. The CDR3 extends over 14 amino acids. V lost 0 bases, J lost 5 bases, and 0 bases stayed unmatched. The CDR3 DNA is TGTGCCAGCAGCTTGGGACAGGGGGATCAGCCCCAGCATTTT. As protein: CASSLGQGDQPQHF.

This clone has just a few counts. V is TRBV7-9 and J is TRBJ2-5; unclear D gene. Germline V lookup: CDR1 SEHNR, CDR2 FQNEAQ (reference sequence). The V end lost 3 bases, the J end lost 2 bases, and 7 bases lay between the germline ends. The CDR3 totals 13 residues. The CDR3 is CASSFVGQETQYF. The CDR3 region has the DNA TGTGCCAGCAGCTTCGTTGGACAAGAGACCCAGTACTTC. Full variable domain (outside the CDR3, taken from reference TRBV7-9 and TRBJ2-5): DTGVSQNPRHKITKRGQNVTFRCDPISEHNRLYWYRQTLGQGPEFLTYFQNEAQLEKSRLLSDRFSAERPKGSFSTLEIQRTEQGDSAMYLCASSFVGQETQYFGPGTRLLVL.

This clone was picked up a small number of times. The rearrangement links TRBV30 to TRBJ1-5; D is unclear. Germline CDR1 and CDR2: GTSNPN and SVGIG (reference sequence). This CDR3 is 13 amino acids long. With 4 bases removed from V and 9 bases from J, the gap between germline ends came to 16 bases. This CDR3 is CAWTDGGSGPQHF. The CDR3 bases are TGTGCCTGGACCGACGGCGGTAGTGGGCCCCAGCATTTT.

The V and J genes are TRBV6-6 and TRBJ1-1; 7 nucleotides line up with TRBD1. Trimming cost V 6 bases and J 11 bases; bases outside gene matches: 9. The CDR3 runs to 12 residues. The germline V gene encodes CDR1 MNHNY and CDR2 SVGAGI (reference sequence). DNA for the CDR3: TGTGCCAGCAGCATCACGGGACAGAGGGCTTTCTTT. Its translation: CASSITGQRAFF.

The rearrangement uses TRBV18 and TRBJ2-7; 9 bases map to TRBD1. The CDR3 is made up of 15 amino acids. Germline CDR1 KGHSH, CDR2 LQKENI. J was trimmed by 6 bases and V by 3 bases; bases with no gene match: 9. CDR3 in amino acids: CASSPGQGSSREQYF. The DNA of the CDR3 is TGTGCCAGCTCACCGGGACAGGGTTCGTCCCGCGAGCAGTACTTC. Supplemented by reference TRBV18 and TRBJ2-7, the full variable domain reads NAGVMQNPRHLVRRRGQEARLRCSPMKGHSHVYWYRQLPEEGLKFMVYLQKENIIDESGMPKERFSAEFPKEGPSILRIQQVVRGDSAAYFCASSPGQGSSREQYFGPGTRLTVT.

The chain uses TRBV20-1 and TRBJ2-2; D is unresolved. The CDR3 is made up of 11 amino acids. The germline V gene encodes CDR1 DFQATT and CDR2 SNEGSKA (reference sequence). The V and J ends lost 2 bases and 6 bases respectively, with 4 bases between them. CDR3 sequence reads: CSARKAGELFF. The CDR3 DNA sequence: TGCAGTGCTAGAAAGGCCGGGGAGCTGTTTTTT.

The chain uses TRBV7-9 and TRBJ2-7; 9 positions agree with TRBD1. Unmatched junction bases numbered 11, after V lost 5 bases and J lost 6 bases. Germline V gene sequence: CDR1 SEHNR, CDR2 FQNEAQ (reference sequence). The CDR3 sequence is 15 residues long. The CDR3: CASSGAGTGSLEQYF. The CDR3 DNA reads TGTGCCAGCAGCGGGGCCGGGACAGGGTCCCTCGAGCAGTACTTC.

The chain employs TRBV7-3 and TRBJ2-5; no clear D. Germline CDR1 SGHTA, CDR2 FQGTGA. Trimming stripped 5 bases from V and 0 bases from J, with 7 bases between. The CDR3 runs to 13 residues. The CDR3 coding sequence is TGTGCCAGCAGCCCCTCGTACCAAGAGACCCAGTACTTC. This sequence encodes CASSPSYQETQYF.

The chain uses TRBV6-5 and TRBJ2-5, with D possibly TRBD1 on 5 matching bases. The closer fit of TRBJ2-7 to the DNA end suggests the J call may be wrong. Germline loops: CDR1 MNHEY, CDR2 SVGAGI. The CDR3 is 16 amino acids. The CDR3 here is CASSYSAGAGWYEQYF. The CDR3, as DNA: TGTGCCAGCAGTTACTCGGCAGGTGCAGGGTGGTACGAGCAGTACTTC.

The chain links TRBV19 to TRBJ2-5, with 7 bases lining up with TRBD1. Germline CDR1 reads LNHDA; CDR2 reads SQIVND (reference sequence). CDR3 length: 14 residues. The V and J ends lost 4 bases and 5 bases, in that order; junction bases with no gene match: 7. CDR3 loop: CASSRQGGWETQYF. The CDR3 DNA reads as TGTGCCAGTAGTAGACAGGGCGGATGGGAGACCCAGTACTTC.

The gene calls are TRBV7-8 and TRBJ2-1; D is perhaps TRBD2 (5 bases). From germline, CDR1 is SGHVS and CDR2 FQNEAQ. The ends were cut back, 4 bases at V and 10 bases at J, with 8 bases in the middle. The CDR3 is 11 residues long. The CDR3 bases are TGTGCCAGCAGCTCCCCGGGGGAGCAGTTCTTC. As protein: CASSSPGEQFF.

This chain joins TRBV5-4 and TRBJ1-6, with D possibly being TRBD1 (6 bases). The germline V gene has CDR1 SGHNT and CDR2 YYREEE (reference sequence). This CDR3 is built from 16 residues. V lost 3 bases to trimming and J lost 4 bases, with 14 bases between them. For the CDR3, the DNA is TGTGCCAGCAGCTGGGACAAGGGTGGATATAATTCACCCCTCCACTTT. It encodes CASSWDKGGYNSPLHF.

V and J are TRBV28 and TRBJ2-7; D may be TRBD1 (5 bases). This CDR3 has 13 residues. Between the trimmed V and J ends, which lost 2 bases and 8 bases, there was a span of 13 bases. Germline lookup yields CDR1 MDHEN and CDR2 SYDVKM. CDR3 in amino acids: CASSLVQGYKQYF. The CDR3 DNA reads TGTGCCAGCAGTTTAGTGCAGGGTTACAAGCAGTACTTC.

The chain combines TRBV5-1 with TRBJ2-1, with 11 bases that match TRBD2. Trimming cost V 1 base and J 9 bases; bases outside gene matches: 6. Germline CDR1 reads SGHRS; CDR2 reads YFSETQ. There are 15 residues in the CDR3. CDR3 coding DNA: TGCGCCAGCAGCTTGAACTTAGCGGGAGGGGCTGAGCAGTTCTTC. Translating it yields CASSLNLAGGAEQFF.

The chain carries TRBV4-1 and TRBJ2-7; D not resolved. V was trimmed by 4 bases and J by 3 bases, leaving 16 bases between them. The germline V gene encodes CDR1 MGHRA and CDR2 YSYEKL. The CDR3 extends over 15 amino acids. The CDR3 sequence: CASSPHSHLIYEQYF. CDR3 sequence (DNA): TGCGCCAGCAGCCCCCATTCACACCTCATCTACGAGCAGTACTTC.

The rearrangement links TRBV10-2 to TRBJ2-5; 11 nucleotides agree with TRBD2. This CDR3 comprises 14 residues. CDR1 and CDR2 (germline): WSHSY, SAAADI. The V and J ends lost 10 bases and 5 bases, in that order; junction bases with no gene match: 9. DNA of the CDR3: TGCGCCACCTTCACTAGCGGGAGTGGGGAGACCCAGTACTTC. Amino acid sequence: CATFTSGSGETQYF.

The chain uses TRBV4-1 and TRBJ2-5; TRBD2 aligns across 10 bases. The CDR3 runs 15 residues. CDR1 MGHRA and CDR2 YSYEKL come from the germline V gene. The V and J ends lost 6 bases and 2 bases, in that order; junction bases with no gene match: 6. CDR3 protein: CASRRLAGTQETQYF. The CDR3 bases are TGCGCCAGCAGGCGACTAGCGGGTACACAAGAGACCCAGTACTTC.

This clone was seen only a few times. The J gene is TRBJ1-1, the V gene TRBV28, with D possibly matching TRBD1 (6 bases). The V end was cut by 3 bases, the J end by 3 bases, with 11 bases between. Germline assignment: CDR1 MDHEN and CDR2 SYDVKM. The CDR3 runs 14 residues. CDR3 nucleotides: TGTGCCAGCAGTTTTTGGGGGCGCGACACTGAAGCTTTCTTT. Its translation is CASSFWGRDTEAFF.

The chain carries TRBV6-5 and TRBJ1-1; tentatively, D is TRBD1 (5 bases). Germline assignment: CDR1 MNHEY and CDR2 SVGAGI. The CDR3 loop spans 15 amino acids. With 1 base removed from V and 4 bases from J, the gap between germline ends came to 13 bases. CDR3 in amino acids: CASSYFPTGPTEAFF. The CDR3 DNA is TGTGCCAGCAGTTACTTTCCTACAGGTCCCACTGAAGCTTTCTTT.

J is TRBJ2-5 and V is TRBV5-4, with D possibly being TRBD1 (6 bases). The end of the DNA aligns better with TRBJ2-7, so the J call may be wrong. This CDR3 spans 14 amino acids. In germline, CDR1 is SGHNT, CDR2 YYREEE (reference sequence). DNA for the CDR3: TGTGCCAGCAGCACTTCCGGACAGCCCTACGAGCAGTACTTC. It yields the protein CASSTSGQPYEQYF.

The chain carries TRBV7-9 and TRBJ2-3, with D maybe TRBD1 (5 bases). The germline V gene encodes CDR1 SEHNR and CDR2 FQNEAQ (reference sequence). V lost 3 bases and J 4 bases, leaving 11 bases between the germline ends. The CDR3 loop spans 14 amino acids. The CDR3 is CASSLTEQADTQYF. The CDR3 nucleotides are TGTGCCAGCAGCTTGACAGAGCAGGCAGATACGCAGTATTTT.

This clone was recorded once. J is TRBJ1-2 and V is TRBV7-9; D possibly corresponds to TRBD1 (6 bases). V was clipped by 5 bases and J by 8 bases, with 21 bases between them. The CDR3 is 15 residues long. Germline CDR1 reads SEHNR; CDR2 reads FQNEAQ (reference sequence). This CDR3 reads CASSPGIKQGEGYTF. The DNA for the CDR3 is TGTGCCAGCAGCCCGGGAATCAAACAGGGAGAGGGCTACACCTTC.

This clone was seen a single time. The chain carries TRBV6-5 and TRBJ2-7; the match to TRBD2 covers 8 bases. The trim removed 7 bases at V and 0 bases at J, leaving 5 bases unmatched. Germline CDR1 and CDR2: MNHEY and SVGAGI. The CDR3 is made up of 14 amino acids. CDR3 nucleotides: TGTGCCAGCACCCGAAGCGGGAGCTCCTACGAGCAGTACTTC. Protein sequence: CASTRSGSSYEQYF.